A single sample gave rise to the 2 T cell receptor beta chains below, sequenced in a study of CD8+ T cells in alopecia areata. Sequencing templates came from extracted RNA that was reverse transcribed into cDNA. The method was immunoSEQ multiplex PCR; TCRdb's version includes in-frame clones alone and lacks a portion of them. The sample includes about 9,000 clones, none of them occurring once. A panel of CD4, CD8alpha, NKG2D, NKG2ACE and other markers served to sort pooled cutaneous lymph node cells. The specimen was CD8+ T cells sorted from a lymph node. The origin of the receptors is a C3H/HeJ mouse with alopecia areata. Mouse strain MHC haplotype: H2-k.

This clone was seen repeatedly, ten times or more. Any gene name here is a mouse gene name. The read is 4 residues too short to cover the CDR3 end, so that end is filled in from the germline J gene. This chain connects TRBV19 to TRBJ2-7, with 9 bases matching TRBD2. This CDR3 has 14 amino acids. Germline CDR1 is FNHDT and CDR2 is SITEND (reference sequence). The part of the CDR3 DNA that was read is TGTGCCAGCAGTATAGCCGGGACTGGGTAT. This gives the protein CASSIAGTGY. The full CDR3 sequence reads CASSIAGTGYEQYF.

A few counts support this clone. Mouse names are used for the genes. The read terminates 4 residues ahead of where the CDR3 ends, so the germline J gene completes it. The rearrangement links TRBV31 to TRBJ2-5, with D unclear. CDR1 is GKSSPN and CDR2 is SITVG in the germline V gene. The CDR3 spans 14 residues. The V and J ends lost 0 bases and 0 bases respectively, with 7 bases between them. The chain's CDR3 is CAWSLAGNQDTQYF. Partial CDR3 DNA: TGTGCCTGGAGTCTAGCAGGCAACCAAGAC.